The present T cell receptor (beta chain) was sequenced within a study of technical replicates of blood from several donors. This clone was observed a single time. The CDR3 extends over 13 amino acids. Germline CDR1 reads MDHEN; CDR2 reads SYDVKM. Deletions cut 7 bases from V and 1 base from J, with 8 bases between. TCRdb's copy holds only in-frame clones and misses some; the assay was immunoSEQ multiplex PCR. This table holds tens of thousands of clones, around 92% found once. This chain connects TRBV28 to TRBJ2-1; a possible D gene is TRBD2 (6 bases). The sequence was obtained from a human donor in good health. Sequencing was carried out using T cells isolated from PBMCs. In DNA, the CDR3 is TGTGCCAGCAAGGAGGGGTCCTACAATGAGCAGTTCTTC. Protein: CASKEGSYNEQFF.